The 6 T cell receptor beta chains listed next were all sequenced from one sample in a study of shared clonotypes between healthy human individuals. The table came from immunoSEQ multiplex PCR; TCRdb's copy has only in-frame clones and leaves some out. The sample lists approximately 2.5 million clones, approximately 93% occurring once. Sequenced material: naive CD4+ T cells from PBMCs. Subset noted: CD45RA+ positively selected. The source is a man younger than 35 in good health. Some clones in this sample may be carry-over from other donors' samples.

Of note for this clone: Additional DNA sequences in this sample encode the identical CDR3. The V and J genes are TRBV18 and TRBJ1-2; D is undetermined. Germline CDR1 and CDR2: KGHSH and LQKENI. The CDR3 runs 14 residues. Trimming shortened V by 6 bases and J by 4 bases, and 15 bases separated the two germline ends. CDR3 nucleotides: TGTGCCAGCTCGCCCCCAGAGGGAAGCTATGGCTACACCTTC. The encoded protein is CASSPPEGSYGYTF.

This CDR3 reads CASSSRGGRVADTQYF. The CDR3 region has the DNA TGTGCCAGCAGCTCCCGGGGCGGGAGGGTAGCAGATACGCAGTATTTT. The rearrangement uses TRBV7-3 and TRBJ2-3; 9 bases are shared with TRBD2. Germline CDR1 SGHTA, CDR2 FQGTGA. The J segment lost 4 bases and the V segment lost 4 bases, leaving 9 bases of the junction unmatched. The CDR3 consists of 16 residues.

This chain joins TRBV6-1 and TRBJ1-5; TRBD1 matches 7 bases. CDR1 and CDR2 from the germline V gene are MNHNS and SASEGT. This CDR3 has 15 amino acids. V was pared by 5 bases and J by 11 bases, with 15 bases of the junction left unmatched. The CDR3 bases are TGTGCCAGCAGTTTAGGACAGGCCTCCTCCGTGGCCCAGCATTTT. Translated: CASSLGQASSVAQHF.

The genes are TRBV7-2 and TRBJ2-4; D is possibly TRBD1 or TRBD2 (5 bases each). Germline V CDR1 and CDR2: SGHTA, FQGNSA. V gave up 2 bases and J gave up 1 base, with 15 bases separating them. The CDR3 runs 17 residues. The CDR3 nucleotides read TGTGCCAGCAGCTTACTGGCCCCCCGGGGCGCCAAAAACATTCAGTACTTC. Protein product: CASSLLAPRGAKNIQYF.

V gene TRBV28 combines with J gene TRBJ1-1; D is uncertain. V lost 5 bases and J lost 1, with 11 bases in between. Germline V CDR1 and CDR2: MDHEN, SYDVKM. The CDR3 length is 14 residues. The CDR3 sequence: CASSKVRQNTEAFF. CDR3 nucleotide sequence: TGTGCCAGCAGTAAGGTCAGGCAGAACACTGAAGCTTTCTTT.

J is TRBJ2-1 and V is TRBV6-1; 7 nucleotides line up with TRBD2. Looked up from germline, CDR1 is MNHNS and CDR2 is SASEGT. This CDR3 is built from 17 residues. Trimming at V came to 1 base and at J to 0 bases, leaving 6 bases not matched to a gene. CDR3 coding DNA: TGTGCCAGCAGTGAAGGTAAAGGGAGGGCCTCCTACAATGAGCAGTTCTTC. This encodes CASSEGKGRASYNEQFF.